The 19 T cell receptor beta chains below come from one sample, sequenced in a study of shared T cell receptors in the human thymus. The table came from immunoSEQ multiplex PCR; TCRdb's copy has only in-frame clones and leaves some out. The top ten clones hold more than 0.009% of a sample with 640,000 or so clones, roughly 86% of them seen once. Separately, the same data were catalogued under a study of human thymus T cells.

The source material was thymocytes. Receptor source: a boy less than two years old with a congenital heart defect.

The CDR3 DNA reads TGTGCCAGCAGCGCAGGCCTCCTCACTGAAGCTTTCTTT. Translated: CASSAGLLTEAFF. V is TRBV7-9 and J is TRBJ1-1; D remains ambiguous. There are 13 residues in the CDR3. The V and J ends lost 5 bases and 4 bases respectively, with 11 bases between them. Looked up from germline, CDR1 is SEHNR and CDR2 is FQNEAQ (reference sequence).

The V gene is TRBV2, the J gene TRBJ2-1; 9 bases are shared with TRBD2. Losses at the gene ends were 2 bases for V and 8 bases for J; bases not matched to a gene: 16. Per the germline V gene, CDR1 is SNHLY and CDR2 is FYNNEI. The CDR3 is 18 residues long. In nucleotides, the CDR3 is TGTGCCAGCAGTGAAAGTAGCGGGAGTGCCCGTGGGGGGGATGAGCAGTTCTTC. Protein sequence: CASSESSGSARGGDEQFF.

A single count supports this clone. CDR3 amino acids: CAIAGYSSYNEQFF. The CDR3 DNA is TGTGCCATCGCAGGCTATAGCTCCTACAATGAGCAGTTCTTC. V and J are TRBV2 and TRBJ2-1; D is ambiguous. Trimming pared 10 bases from V and 0 bases from J, leaving 13 bases between. The germline CDR1 and CDR2 sequences are SNHLY and FYNNEI. This CDR3 has 14 residues. The complete variable domain, with remaining parts taken from reference TRBV2 and TRBJ2-1, reads EPEVTQTPSHQVTQMGQEVILRCVPISNHLYFYWYRQILGQKVEFLVSFYNNEISEKSEIFDDQFSVERPDGSNFTLKIRSTKLEDSAMYFCAIAGYSSYNEQFFGPGTRLTVL.

The CDR3 DNA reads TGCGCCAGCAGCCAAGGGGGGGGGAGGTTGTACAATGAGCAGTTCTTC. Protein: CASSQGGGRLYNEQFF. The chain links TRBV4-1 to TRBJ2-1; 7 positions match TRBD2. Germline V gene data show CDR1 as MGHRA and CDR2 as YSYEKL. V shed 1 base, J shed 4 bases, and the junction held 7 bases outside the gene matches. The CDR3 totals 16 residues.

The chain uses TRBV19 and TRBJ2-7, with 7 positions matching TRBD1. Germline V gives CDR1 LNHDA, CDR2 SQIVND (reference sequence). The V and J ends lost 5 bases and 2 bases, in that order; junction bases with no gene match: 12. The CDR3 runs to 16 residues. The CDR3 DNA reads as TGTGCCAGTAGTCCCTGGGACAGAATCGTAACCTACGAGCAGTACTTC. Translating it yields CASSPWDRIVTYEQYF.

The CDR3 DNA sequence: TGTGCCTCCCCGTGGGCGGGGGGAGGTAGGTACAATGAGCAGTTCTTC. Amino acid sequence: CASPWAGGGRYNEQFF. This chain connects TRBV30 to TRBJ2-1; TRBD2 aligns across 8 bases. Trimming removed 7 bases from V and 4 bases from J; junction bases left unmatched: 15. This CDR3 has 16 residues. Germline lookup yields CDR1 GTSNPN and CDR2 SVGIG (reference sequence).

The J gene is TRBJ2-7, the V gene TRBV5-6; 7 positions match TRBD2. This CDR3 spans 15 amino acids. Germline V lookup: CDR1 SGHDT, CDR2 YYEEEE. With V trimmed by 3 bases and J by 4 bases, 10 bases remained unmatched. The CDR3 loop reads CASSSRRLAWYEQYF. Written as DNA, the CDR3 is TGTGCCAGCAGCTCCCGGCGACTAGCTTGGTACGAGCAGTACTTC. Variable domain in full (rest from reference TRBV5-6 and TRBJ2-7): DAGVTQSPTHLIKTRGQQVTLRCSPKSGHDTVSWYQQALGQGPQFIFQYYEEEERQRGNFPDRFSGHQFPNYSSELNVNALLLGDSALYLCASSSRRLAWYEQYFGPGTRLTVT.

This chain uses TRBV27 with TRBJ1-4, with D possibly matching TRBD1 (5 bases). Germline values: CDR1 MNHEY, CDR2 SMNVEV (reference sequence). Trimming cost V 5 bases and J 5 bases, with 12 bases left between them. This CDR3 region has 14 residues. The CDR3 loop reads CASSPRGGNEKLFF. CDR3 coding DNA: TGTGCCAGCAGTCCTCGCGGGGGGAATGAAAAACTGTTTTTT.

This chain links TRBV14 with TRBJ1-1; 7 positions match TRBD1. The CDR3 has 14 residues. V lost 4 bases to trimming and J lost 3 bases; unmatched junction nucleotides: 5. Looked up from germline, CDR1 is SGHDN and CDR2 is FVKESK. CDR3 loop: CASSPDRRYTEAFF. The CDR3 nucleotides read TGTGCCAGCAGCCCGGACAGGCGTTACACTGAAGCTTTCTTT.

This clone was detected only a few times. The rearrangement links TRBV14 to TRBJ1-3; possibly TRBD1 for D (5 bases). Germline CDR1 reads SGHDN; CDR2 reads FVKESK. The V gene lost 1 base and the J gene lost 2 bases, with 9 bases spanning the gap. This CDR3 is 15 amino acids long. This CDR3 is CASSQGPRAGNTIYF. The CDR3 nucleotides read TGTGCCAGCAGCCAAGGCCCCAGGGCTGGAAACACCATATATTTT.

The CDR3 sequence: CASSRGDSYTGELFF. CDR3 coding DNA: TGTGCCAGCAGCCGCGGGGACAGCTACACCGGGGAGCTGTTTTTT. The chain uses TRBV28 and TRBJ2-2; D may be TRBD1 (7 bases). The CDR3 is 15 amino acids. V was trimmed by 6 bases and J by 3 bases, leaving 14 bases between them. Germline CDR1 reads MDHEN; CDR2 reads SYDVKM. Using reference TRBV28 and TRBJ2-2 for the parts outside the CDR3, the full variable domain is DVKVTQSSRYLVKRTGEKVFLECVQDMDHENMFWYRQDPGLGLRLIYFSYDVKMKEKGDIPEGYSVSREKKERFSLILESASTNQTSMYLCASSRGDSYTGELFFGEGSRLTVL.

In its sample, this clone was seen once. The chain joins TRBV4-3 to TRBJ2-5; TRBD2 aligns across 9 bases. The CDR3 is made up of 16 amino acids. Trimming cost V 0 bases and J 5 bases; bases outside gene matches: 7. Germline V gene lookup returns CDR1 LGHNA and CDR2 YSLEER. CDR3 nucleotides: TGCGCCAGCAGCCAAGATCCAGCGGGAGGAAGGGAGACCCAGTACTTC. This gives the protein CASSQDPAGGRETQYF.

The chain carries TRBV28 and TRBJ2-7; 7 nucleotides line up with TRBD1. The CDR3 runs 13 residues. Germline assignment: CDR1 MDHEN and CDR2 SYDVKM. Trimming at V came to 6 bases and at J to 2 bases, leaving 4 bases not matched to a gene. CDR3 nucleotides: TGTGCCAGCAGCTTGACAGGGACCTACGAGCAGTACTTC. This gives the protein CASSLTGTYEQYF. Complete variable domain (other parts from reference TRBV28 and TRBJ2-7): DVKVTQSSRYLVKRTGEKVFLECVQDMDHENMFWYRQDPGLGLRLIYFSYDVKMKEKGDIPEGYSVSREKKERFSLILESASTNQTSMYLCASSLTGTYEQYFGPGTRLTVT.

V gene TRBV27 combines with J gene TRBJ2-2, with 10 bases fitting TRBD1. After removal of 2 bases from V and 10 bases from J, the junction contained 10 bases not matched to a gene. The CDR3 contains 16 residues. Germline-derived CDR1 and CDR2 are MNHEY and SMNVEV (reference sequence). In nucleotides, the CDR3 is TGTGCCAGCAGTTTACGAGACAGGGGGCTGTGGGAGGAGCTGTTTTTT. It encodes CASSLRDRGLWEELFF.

This chain uses TRBV30 with TRBJ2-1; 13 bases map to TRBD2. This CDR3 has 18 amino acids. The germline V gene encodes CDR1 GTSNPN and CDR2 SVGIG (reference sequence). J gave up 10 bases and V 0 bases, and 15 bases lay outside the gene matches. CDR3 residues: CAWSVLLAGGPPNREQFF. The CDR3 DNA is TGTGCCTGGAGTGTACTACTAGCGGGAGGGCCCCCCAATAGGGAGCAGTTCTTC.

The V gene is TRBV19, the J gene TRBJ1-6; 8 nucleotides match TRBD1. The V gene's germline CDR1 is LNHDA and CDR2 SQIVND (reference sequence). CDR3 length equals 18 residues. V lost 3 bases, J lost 6 bases, and 13 bases stayed unmatched. The CDR3 sequence: CASSMVSERTGSNSPLHF. The CDR3 DNA is TGTGCCAGTAGTATGGTGTCGGAACGGACAGGGAGTAATTCACCCCTCCACTTT. The entire variable domain, with the rest obtained from reference TRBV19 and TRBJ1-6, is as follows: DGGITQSPKYLFRKEGQNVTLSCEQNLNHDAMYWYRQDPGQGLRLIYYSQIVNDFQKGDIAEGYSVSREKKESFPLTVTSAQKNPTAFYLCASSMVSERTGSNSPLHFGNGTRLTVT.

The chain joins TRBV7-9 to TRBJ2-3, with 8 bases that match TRBD2. CDR1 is SEHNR and CDR2 is FQNEAQ in the germline V gene (reference sequence). The CDR3 sequence is 18 residues long. V lost 3 bases, J lost 3 bases, and 14 bases stayed unmatched. The CDR3 coding sequence is TGTGCCAGCAGCTTTGACGCCCGCGGGACTAGTCGGACAGATACGCAGTATTTT. As protein: CASSFDARGTSRTDTQYF.

The chain joins TRBV10-3 to TRBJ2-7; 9 nucleotides match TRBD1. The CDR3 totals 13 residues. Germline V CDR1 and CDR2: ENHRY, SYGVKD. The junction had 5 bases not matched to a gene; V was cut back by 6 bases and J by 5 bases. The CDR3: CAIRPGQGNEQYF. The DNA of the CDR3 is TGTGCCATCAGGCCGGGACAGGGAAACGAGCAGTACTTC.

The CDR3 coding sequence is TGTGCCAGCAGTTTCGGGTTACCTGACGAGCAGTACTTC. The encoded protein is CASSFGLPDEQYF. The chain combines TRBV28 with TRBJ2-7; the D is unclear. Trimming took 3 bases from V and 5 from J, leaving 11 bases between them. This CDR3 is 13 amino acids long. Per the germline V gene, CDR1 is MDHEN and CDR2 is SYDVKM.